This T cell receptor beta chain was documented in a study of blood T cells in healthy people across ages (dated by TCRdb to between 2015 and 2017). For the study in its entirety: In model experiments, roughly one uniquely barcoded TCR beta cDNA molecule per two T cells was captured by template switching. For two donors (one aged 18 to 30 and one aged 80 or older), the study analyzed two additional independent replicas of 1 million unique cDNA reads from the same blood draw. Using deep sequencing normalized with unique cDNA molecular identifiers, the study measured how TCR beta repertoire diversity changes with age. Donors were grouped into four age groups: young (average roughly 16 years), middle-aged (around 39), aged (around 60) and long-lived (82). Broader findings and caveats from the paper: Because profiling used bulk unsorted PBMCs, naive and antigen-experienced compartments could not be compared conclusively. Observed TCR beta diversity per million T cells fell roughly linearly with age, and a significant reduction was already apparent by age roughly 40. Compared with the aged group, the long-lived group had more naive CD4+ T cells, fewer expanded clones and increased TCR diversity, suggesting age selection. Estimates of total diversity from one million sequenced T cells were regarded as lower bounds and underestimates. Observed TCR beta diversity correlated strongly with the percentage of naive T cells measured by flow cytometry. Donor CMV infection status was unknown, potentially confounding age-related changes in expanded clonotypes.

Receptor libraries were prepared by 5' RACE. TCRdb records Illumina HiSeq 2500 as the sequencer. A second PCR of about 7 to 12 cycles was run with a J-beta primer mix and a sample-barcoded 5' primer. A template-switch 5' adaptor carrying 12 random nucleotides introduced a unique molecular identifier onto each TCR beta cDNA molecule. Each sample yielded at least 2.5 million CDR3-containing paired-end reads. First-strand cDNA synthesis was performed from all RNA using the Mint cDNA synthesis kit, with priming by a TRBC-specific oligonucleotide. Following uracil-DNA glycosylase treatment, all cDNA underwent a first 18-cycle PCR with the universal primers M1SS and BC2_uni_R. The study's own analysis went as follows. For normalization, 1 million high-quality reads were randomly selected from each sample, with every read carrying a distinct molecular identifier. Reads with shared molecular identifiers were discarded instead of being binned into consensus sequences. MiTCR, run with a Q25 quality threshold and the strictest error-elimination algorithm, handled CDR3 identification, clonotype clustering and error correction. Lower-bound total TCR beta diversity was estimated with a nonparametric unseen species model using Euler transformation. Starting from the raw public reads, TCRdb applied fastp trimming at Q25, assembled clones with MiXCR and retained in-frame beta chains. Rows with a matching CDR3 protein are joined into one entry that keeps the most common DNA and genes. V and J calls and clone size were set by TCRdb, not the authors. The sample yields around 500,000 distinct CDR3 sequences; 27% were counted once. The ten largest make up over 3.5% of the sample.

As regards this clonotype: Its specific antigen is unknown. An end of the junction does not agree with germline; a read error may underlie this.

The donors were roughly 40 Caucasian individuals from Russia, aged roughly 6 to 100 years, who were systemically healthy. Approximately 9.3 milliliters of peripheral blood were drawn from each donor into EDTA-treated Vacutainer tubes. Ficoll-Paque density-gradient centrifugation was used to isolate PBMCs, with at least 7 million per sample. Total RNA was extracted from PBMCs with Trizol reagent, with at least 6 micrograms obtained per sample. The percentages of naive CD45RAhigh/CD27high T cells were determined by flow cytometry on a PBMC aliquot from every donor. Including cysteine and phenylalanine, the CDR3 has 16 amino acids. Only the CDR3 DNA stays, 48 bases, in frame from base 1. According to the germline V gene, CDR1 reads MNHEY and CDR2 reads SVGEGT. These sequences were also reported in another study, on T cells of mothers and their children. The other study reports the following: The donors were nine systemically healthy Caucasian individuals, made up of three mothers and their six children. cDNA synthesis used all of the extracted RNA, with 1.5 ug of RNA in each 15 ul reaction. In the second PCR, the M1S primer introduced both the sample barcodes and 2-4 random nucleotides. More than 8 million TCR beta CDR3 reads were obtained from each mother, and about 3 million reads were obtained from each child. In both related and unrelated pairs, thymic selection shapes the output of TCR recombination in a similar way, with inherited differences having only a minor effect. Related mother-child pairs always showed normalized repertoire overlap that was slightly higher than in unrelated mother-child pairs, though the difference was never significant. With a sensitivity of approximately 100 clones per million clonotypes, no persistent microchimeric T cell clones were detected. The study used deep NGS to compare TCR beta repertoires of mothers and children, seeking features distinguishing related mother-child pairs from unrelated individuals. On average, the children were around 11 +/- 4 years old, while the mothers were about 40 +/- 4 years old. After adapter ligation with NEBNext reagents, the libraries were sequenced on Illumina HiSeq 2000 with 100+100 nt paired-end reads. To prevent cross-contamination, the mother and child libraries were prepared a month apart and were sequenced in separate runs. Each donor had between roughly 450,000 and 2,100,000 distinct TCR beta clonotypes identified. Naive TCR beta clonotypes were estimated from low-frequency clonotypes matched to each donor's FACS-determined naive share, without sorting.

Sequenced material: blood. The sequence derives from a boy aged 2-15 years in good health. The V and J segments used are TRBV6-2 or TRBV6-3 and TRBJ2-6; the junction holds 10 bases that match TRBD2. CDR3 sequence: CASRRTSGSGASVLTF. The DNA sequence reads TGTGCCAGCAGGAGGACTAGCGGCTCTGGGGCCAGCGTCCTGACTTTC.